A single sample gave rise to the 20 T cell receptor beta chains below, sequenced in a study of cytomegalovirus exposure and HLA in healthy donors. A multiplex PCR was run with 60 Vbeta primers and 13 Jbeta primers. The repertoire was sequenced with immunoSEQ multiplex PCR; TCRdb's copy has only in-frame clones and lacks some. Counted here are approximately 150,000 clones, roughly 87% occurring once; the ten biggest clones make up around 0.85%. Source material: PBMCs. These receptors came from a woman aged 30 to 39 in good health and CMV-seronegative.

The rearrangement links TRBV5-1 to TRBJ2-7; D may be TRBD2 (7 bases). CDR1 and CDR2 (germline): SGHRS, YFSETQ. V dropped 0 bases and J dropped 6 bases, with 10 bases sitting between them. The CDR3 is 13 residues long. The DNA for the CDR3 is TGCGCCAGCAGCTTGGTTGCGGGGGCCGAGCAGTACTTC. Translated, it gives CASSLVAGAEQYF. Filled out from reference TRBV5-1 and TRBJ2-7, the complete variable domain reads KAGVTQTPRYLIKTRGQQVTLSCSPISGHRSVSWYQQTPGQGLQFLFEYFSETQRNKGNFPGRFSGRQFSNSRSEMNVSTLELGDSALYLCASSLVAGAEQYFGPGTRLTVT.

This chain links TRBV2 with TRBJ1-3; TRBD1 is a possible D gene (5 bases). V lost 6 bases, J lost 4 bases, and 19 bases lay in between. Germline CDR1 and CDR2: SNHLY and FYNNEI. The CDR3 runs 16 residues. As DNA, the CDR3 is TGTGCCAGCAGGACACCAGGGTCGGACCTAGGAAACACCATATATTTT. Amino acids: CASRTPGSDLGNTIYF.

The DNA of the CDR3 is TGTGCCAGCAGCGAAGGGACAGGGCCCTCCTACGAGCAGTACTTC. Encoded protein: CASSEGTGPSYEQYF. The chain couples TRBV7-3 to TRBJ2-7, with 9 bases aligning to TRBD1. The CDR3 length is 15 residues. Germline V CDR1 and CDR2: SGHTA, FQGTGA. J was trimmed by 0 bases and V by 5 bases; bases with no gene match: 5.

The chain links TRBV19 to TRBJ1-1, with D perhaps matching TRBD1 (6 bases). CDR3 length equals 15 residues. V was shortened by 5 bases and J by 0 bases, with 13 bases between the two germline ends. Germline V gene sequence: CDR1 LNHDA, CDR2 SQIVND (reference sequence). Here the CDR3 reads CASSLGGALNTEAFF. CDR3 coding DNA: TGTGCCAGTAGTCTTGGGGGCGCGTTGAACACTGAAGCTTTCTTT.

The chain has TRBV27 and TRBJ1-5, with 8 positions matching TRBD1. Germline V gene lookup returns CDR1 MNHEY and CDR2 SMNVEV (reference sequence). The J segment lost 6 bases and the V segment lost 5 bases, leaving 9 bases of the junction unmatched. This CDR3 is built from 15 residues. CDR3 DNA sequence: TGTGCCAGCAGTCAAGGGACAGGACAGGGTCAGCCCCAGCATTTT. This codes for CASSQGTGQGQPQHF.

The J gene is TRBJ2-7, the V gene TRBV5-4; 9 bases are shared with TRBD1. CDR1 is SGHNT and CDR2 is YYREEE in the germline V gene (reference sequence). V lost 4 bases, J lost 5 bases, and 7 bases stayed unmatched. This CDR3 comprises 14 residues. The CDR3 reads CASSPGQGSDEQYF. The CDR3 nucleotides are TGTGCCAGCAGCCCTGGACAGGGGTCGGACGAGCAGTACTTC.

J is TRBJ1-2 and V is TRBV5-1; 7 bases fit TRBD1. The germline V gene encodes CDR1 SGHRS and CDR2 YFSETQ. The CDR3 is made up of 12 amino acids. J was trimmed by 4 bases and V by 3 bases; bases with no gene match: 0. The CDR3 region has the DNA TGCGCCAGCAGCTGGGACAGCTATGGCTACACCTTC. Protein product: CASSWDSYGYTF.

The chain carries TRBV10-2 and TRBJ2-1; no reliable D call. The V gene lost 3 bases and the J gene lost 0 bases, with 6 bases spanning the gap. Germline V CDR1 and CDR2: WSHSY, SAAADI. The CDR3 is 14 residues long. The CDR3 bases are TGCGCCAGCAGTGACCCCAACTCCTACAATGAGCAGTTCTTC. This sequence encodes CASSDPNSYNEQFF.

V and J are TRBV7-8 and TRBJ2-1; 9 nucleotides align to TRBD1. Looked up from germline, CDR1 is SGHVS and CDR2 is FQNEAQ. The CDR3 consists of 18 residues. Trimming at V came to 5 bases and at J to 3 bases, leaving 14 bases not matched to a gene. Here the CDR3 reads CASSPVTGGTPSYNEQFF. CDR3 nucleotides: TGTGCCAGCAGCCCCGTGACAGGGGGAACTCCAAGCTACAATGAGCAGTTCTTC. The full variable domain, with the rest looked up from reference TRBV7-8 and TRBJ2-1, is GAGVSQSPRYKVAKRGQDVALRCDPISGHVSLFWYQQALGQGPEFLTYFQNEAQLDKSGLPSDRFFAERPEGSVSTLKIQRTQQEDSAVYLCASSPVTGGTPSYNEQFFGPGTRLTVL.

The chain couples TRBV30 to TRBJ2-5, with D possibly being TRBD2 (6 bases). The J call may not be correct, given that the DNA end is closer to TRBJ2-7. Looked up from germline, CDR1 is GTSNPN and CDR2 is SVGIG (reference sequence). The CDR3 contains 13 residues. The CDR3 DNA follows: TGTGCCTGGAGTGGGGGGAGGAGTTACGAGCAGTACTTC. It codes for CAWSGGRSYEQYF.

V usage is TRBV5-1 and J usage is TRBJ1-2, with D perhaps TRBD1 (5 bases). V gave up 4 bases and J gave up 7 bases, with 17 bases separating them. Germline CDR1 is SGHRS and CDR2 is YFSETQ. This CDR3 is 14 amino acids long. CDR3 protein: CASSIGPPGGGYTF. CDR3 bases: TGCGCCAGCAGCATAGGGCCTCCCGGGGGTGGCTACACCTTC.

This chain links TRBV6-1 with TRBJ2-7, with D possibly being TRBD2 (7 bases). This CDR3 spans 14 amino acids. V shed 9 bases and J shed 5 bases, with 20 bases lying between them. CDR1 and CDR2 (germline): MNHNS, SASEGT. CDR3 sequence (DNA): TGTGCCAGTTTCCTAGGGGGGGTAGTCAACGAGCAGTACTTC. It translates to CASFLGGVVNEQYF.

This sequence joins TRBV7-3 and TRBJ2-3, with 7 nucleotides matching TRBD1. The CDR3 consists of 15 residues. V dropped 4 bases and J dropped 2; count of bases not matched to a gene: 6. Germline CDR1 SGHTA, CDR2 FQGTGA. The CDR3, as DNA: TGTGCCAGCAGCTCAAGAGGGGGCCCCACAGATACGCAGTATTTT. Translated, it gives CASSSRGGPTDTQYF.

The rearrangement uses TRBV27 and TRBJ1-5; TRBD1 agrees at 8 bases. Germline CDR1 is MNHEY and CDR2 is SMNVEV (reference sequence). This CDR3 is 17 amino acids long. The V segment lost 5 bases and the J segment 0 bases; nucleotides outside the gene matches: 9. CDR3 sequence (DNA): TGTGCCAGCAGTCCAGGGACAGGTCCTTATAGCAATCAGCCCCAGCATTTT. Its translation is CASSPGTGPYSNQPQHF.

The rearrangement links TRBV6-6 to TRBJ2-2; tentative D call: TRBD1 (5 bases). This CDR3 has 12 residues. CDR1 is MNHNY, CDR2 SVGAGI, per germline (reference sequence). V shed 7 bases and J shed 6 bases, with 9 bases lying between them. The CDR3 nucleotides are TGTGCCAGCACTATAGGGGCCGGGGAGCTGTTTTTT. Protein sequence: CASTIGAGELFF.

This clone appeared a single time. The chain couples TRBV6-1 to TRBJ1-2; D possibly corresponds to TRBD1 (5 bases). CDR1 is MNHNS, CDR2 SASEGT, per germline. This CDR3 contains 13 residues. The germline V and J ends were trimmed by 3 bases and 8 bases, with 13 bases remaining between them. In DNA, the CDR3 is TGTGCCAGCAGTGAGGGGCAGGGTGGCGGCTACACCTTC. Its translation: CASSEGQGGGYTF.

The V call is TRBV10-3, the J call TRBJ1-6; TRBD1 matches at 7 bases. Germline CDR1 ENHRY, CDR2 SYGVKD. CDR3 length: 14 amino acids. After removal of 7 bases from V and 10 bases from J, the junction contained 10 bases not matched to a gene. In nucleotides, the CDR3 is TGTGCCATCACCCAGACAGGGAACAACTCACCCCTCCACTTT. Residues: CAITQTGNNSPLHF.

V is TRBV27 and J is TRBJ1-2, with no clear D. Germline assignment: CDR1 MNHEY and CDR2 SMNVEV (reference sequence). The V end was cut by 5 bases, the J end by 7 bases, with 11 bases between. CDR3 length equals 12 residues. Here the CDR3 reads CASSPHSGGYTF. As DNA, the CDR3 is TGTGCCAGCAGTCCCCATAGTGGTGGCTACACCTTC.

The V gene is TRBV19, the J gene TRBJ2-1; TRBD2 aligns across 7 bases. The CDR3 covers 15 residues. In germline, CDR1 is LNHDA, CDR2 SQIVND (reference sequence). With V trimmed by 10 bases and J by 0 bases, 9 bases remained unmatched. In DNA form, the CDR3 reads TGTGCCACCTCACTAGCGTACAGCTCCTACAATGAGCAGTTCTTC. This sequence encodes CATSLAYSSYNEQFF.

The CDR3 region has the DNA TGTGCCAGCAGCTTGTATGGGGCAGATCCTAACTATGGCTACACCTTC. It specifies CASSLYGADPNYGYTF. The chain links TRBV5-6 to TRBJ1-2, with a weak D call TRBD1 (5 bases). The ends were cut back, 1 base at V and 0 bases at J, with 13 bases in the middle. CDR1 SGHDT and CDR2 YYEEEE come from the germline V gene. The CDR3 runs to 16 residues.